These 28 T cell receptor beta chains share one sample of origin, sequenced in a study of blood T cell repertoires in COVID-19 (dated by TCRdb to the early 2020s). The library was built by means of the immunoSEQ multiplex PCR assay. In TCRdb, the immuneACCESS table is reduced to in-frame sequences with V and J assigned. These tables do not hold every clone; where another copy was compared, an unresolved V gene accounts for under half, and the others remain unexplained. The sample table shows 200,000 to 250,000 clones, and about 80% are seen once. The top ten clones comprise 3% of the sample. The material sequenced was peripheral blood. These receptors all come from a woman aged 25 to 39 who had recovered from COVID-19.

This chain connects TRBV6-6 to TRBJ2-5, with 14 bases that match TRBD2. Germline lookup yields CDR1 MNHNY and CDR2 SVGAGI (reference sequence). V shed 6 bases and J 2 bases; nucleotides not matched to a gene: 5. The CDR3 runs 16 residues. The CDR3 bases are TGTGCCAGCAGGCCCGGGACTAGCGGGGGTCAAGAGACCCAGTACTTC. Its translation is CASRPGTSGGQETQYF.

The table lists this clone with a count of one. The chain has TRBV10-1 and TRBJ1-5, with 8 bases lining up with TRBD1. Trimming at V came to 2 bases and at J to 5 bases, leaving 5 bases not matched to a gene. Germline V gives CDR1 WNHNN, CDR2 SYGVQD (reference sequence). This CDR3 contains 15 residues. The CDR3 loop reads CASSELQGVDQPQHF. The CDR3 DNA is TGCGCCAGCAGTGAGCTACAGGGGGTGGATCAGCCCCAGCATTTT.

V gene TRBV2 combines with J gene TRBJ2-7, with 8 bases identical to TRBD2. Germline V gene data show CDR1 as SNHLY and CDR2 as FYNNEI. CDR3 length equals 14 residues. Trimming cost V 7 bases and J 2 bases; bases outside gene matches: 7. CDR3 residues: CASKLSGVAYEQYF. In DNA, the CDR3 is TGTGCCAGCAAGCTTAGCGGGGTTGCCTACGAGCAGTACTTC.

This chain uses TRBV11-1 with TRBJ1-3; 7 bases are a match to TRBD1. J was trimmed by 0 bases and V by 5 bases; bases with no gene match: 7. Germline CDR1 and CDR2: SGHAT and FQDESV (reference sequence). There are 16 residues in the CDR3. In DNA form, the CDR3 reads TGTGCCAGCAGCACACAGGGGATCGGCTCTGGAAACACCATATATTTT. Translating it yields CASSTQGIGSGNTIYF.

This clone was observed once. The V call is TRBV28, the J call TRBJ1-6; the D gene is possibly TRBD1 (6 bases). V was trimmed by 5 bases and J by 0 bases, leaving 26 bases between them. The germline V gene has CDR1 MDHEN and CDR2 SYDVKM. CDR3 size: 21 residues. As DNA, the CDR3 is TGTGCCAGCAGTCCATACCGGGACACAGAAACTGCTAGCTCCTATAATTCACCCCTCCACTTT. This encodes CASSPYRDTETASSYNSPLHF.

This clone came up many times. The V gene is TRBV6-1, the J gene TRBJ1-5; possibly TRBD1 for D (6 bases). This CDR3 is built from 12 residues. V lost 1 base, J lost 9 bases, and 7 bases lay in between. Germline V lookup: CDR1 MNHNS, CDR2 SASEGT. CDR3: CASSEEDRPQHF. CDR3 in DNA: TGTGCCAGCAGTGAAGAGGACAGGCCCCAGCATTTT.

The chain is built from TRBV6-1 and TRBJ1-1, with D possibly TRBD1 on 6 matching bases. Germline V CDR1 and CDR2: MNHNS, SASEGT. The CDR3 runs to 18 residues. The V end was cut by 1 base, the J end by 5 bases, with 23 bases between. The CDR3 DNA reads TGTGCCAGCAGTGAAGAACCTCCCGGACAGAGTCTTTTGACTGAAGCTTTCTTT. This encodes CASSEEPPGQSLLTEAFF.

J is TRBJ1-2 and V is TRBV12-3 or TRBV12-4; D is unresolved. V shed 5 bases and J shed 3 bases, with 4 bases lying between them. CDR3 length equals 11 residues. The CDR3 here is CASSQYYGYTF. For the CDR3, the DNA is TGTGCCAGCAGTCAGTACTATGGCTACACCTTC.

CDR3 protein: CATSDPTKGVLTGELFF. The DNA for the CDR3 is TGTGCCACCAGTGATCCGACCAAAGGGGTTTTAACCGGGGAGCTGTTTTTT. The chain uses TRBV24-1 and TRBJ2-2; D is possibly TRBD1 (5 bases). Germline CDR1 is KGHDR and CDR2 is SFDVKD. Trimming stripped 3 bases from V and 5 bases from J, with 18 bases between. The CDR3 contains 17 residues.

V is TRBV29-1 and J is TRBJ2-7, with 7 nucleotides matching TRBD2. The CDR3 totals 13 residues. Trimming at V came to 4 bases and at J to 6 bases, leaving 9 bases not matched to a gene. Germline CDR1 reads SQVTM; CDR2 reads ANQGSEA. The CDR3 loop is CSVASGRWGEQYF. Here the CDR3 DNA reads TGCAGCGTTGCTTCCGGGAGGTGGGGCGAGCAGTACTTC.

The chain joins TRBV21-1 to TRBJ2-3; the tabulated D call, TRBD2, remains unverified against the DNA. TRBV21-1 represents a pseudogene. This CDR3 spans 14 amino acids. The DNA of the CDR3 is TGTGCCAGCAATCGGGCGGGAGGTTCAGATACGCAGTATTTT. Translating gives CASNRAGGSDTQYF.

This chain connects TRBV10-1 to TRBJ2-1; 8 bases map to TRBD2. V shed 3 bases and J 6 bases; nucleotides not matched to a gene: 7. The CDR3 runs 15 residues. The germline gives CDR1 WNHNN, CDR2 SYGVQD (reference sequence). The CDR3 bases are TGCGCCAGCAGTGAAAGAGCGGGAGTAATCAATGAGCAGTTCTTC. Its translation is CASSERAGVINEQFF.

The chain couples TRBV30 to TRBJ1-2, with D possibly being TRBD1 (6 bases). CDR1 and CDR2 from the germline V gene are GTSNPN and SVGIG (reference sequence). The CDR3 runs to 13 residues. CDR3 protein: CGRGPQGSYGYTF. CDR3 nucleotides: TGTGGAAGAGGGCCCCAGGGGAGCTATGGCTACACCTTC.

This sequence joins TRBV10-3 and TRBJ2-7, with a tentative D call TRBD2 (5 bases). The V and J ends lost 6 bases and 4 bases respectively, with 16 bases between them. There are 14 residues in the CDR3. In germline, CDR1 is ENHRY, CDR2 SYGVKD. This CDR3 is CAIRLDGKRYEQYF. The CDR3 bases are TGTGCCATCAGGTTGGACGGGAAAAGGTACGAGCAGTACTTC.

This clone was counted a few times. The genes are TRBV3-1 (or the pseudogene TRBV3-2) and TRBJ1-2; D ambiguous. The germline gives CDR1 LGHDT, CDR2 YNNKEL (reference sequence). The CDR3 extends over 16 amino acids. Trimming took off 0 bases at V and 7 bases at J, with 18 bases between the two ends. Here the CDR3 reads CASSQDSLSLEGGYTF. CDR3 in DNA: TGTGCCAGCAGCCAAGATAGCCTGTCGTTGGAAGGTGGCTACACCTTC.

This chain joins TRBV6-1 and TRBJ1-5; no clear D gene. Between the trimmed V and J ends, which lost 4 bases and 0 bases, there was a span of 13 bases. The CDR3 loop spans 16 amino acids. Germline CDR1 and CDR2: MNHNS and SASEGT. This chain's CDR3 is CASSVNSGYSNQPQHF. CDR3 nucleotide sequence: TGTGCCAGCAGTGTTAACTCCGGTTATAGCAATCAGCCCCAGCATTTT.

The chain couples TRBV11-3 to TRBJ2-1; 9 bases agree with TRBD2. Germline trimming cut 5 bases from V and 6 bases from J; bases unmatched to any gene: 11. CDR3 size: 16 residues. Germline values: CDR1 SGHNT, CDR2 YENEEA. The CDR3 region is CASSPRLAEGGNEQFF. The CDR3 region has the DNA TGTGCCAGCAGCCCCAGACTAGCGGAGGGGGGCAATGAGCAGTTCTTC. Filled out from reference TRBV11-3 and TRBJ2-1, the complete variable domain reads EAGVVQSPRYKIIEKKQPVAFWCNPISGHNTLYWYLQNLGQGPELLIRYENEEAVDDSQLPKDRFSAERLKGVDSTLKIQPAELGDSAVYLCASSPRLAEGGNEQFFGPGTRLTVL.

This rearrangement joins TRBV10-3 to TRBJ1-2; possible D gene TRBD1, 6 bases. The CDR3 extends over 13 amino acids. Trimming pared 5 bases from V and 6 bases from J, leaving 13 bases between. Germline loops: CDR1 ENHRY, CDR2 SYGVKD. The CDR3 DNA reads TGTGCCATCAGTATACAGGGTGGGAATGGCTACACCTTC. Amino acids: CAISIQGGNGYTF.

V usage is TRBV4-1 and J usage is TRBJ2-7, with 8 bases matching TRBD1. Germline lookup yields CDR1 MGHRA and CDR2 YSYEKL. The CDR3 runs 15 residues. V lost 1 base, J lost 4 bases, and 6 bases stayed unmatched. CDR3 coding DNA: TGCGCCAGCAGCCAAGGAGCCGGGACAGGTTACGAGCAGTACTTC. Amino acid sequence: CASSQGAGTGYEQYF.

V gene TRBV10-3 combines with J gene TRBJ1-3; D possibly corresponds to TRBD1 (6 bases). Trimming took off 4 bases at V and 2 bases at J, with 15 bases between the two ends. Germline V lookup: CDR1 ENHRY, CDR2 SYGVKD. The CDR3 length is 16 residues. Here the CDR3 reads CAISVWDIGTGNTIYF. DNA of the CDR3: TGTGCCATCAGTGTATGGGACATCGGGACTGGAAACACCATATATTTT.

The chain carries TRBV7-3 and TRBJ2-3, with 13 positions matching TRBD2. Germline loops: CDR1 SGHTA, CDR2 FQGTGA. The CDR3 contains 16 residues. Trimming took 2 bases from V and 5 from J; bases not matched to a gene: 4. CDR3 amino acids: CASSLGLAGDIDTQYF. The CDR3 coding sequence is TGTGCCAGCAGCTTAGGACTAGCGGGAGATATAGATACGCAGTATTTT.

The chain is built from TRBV6-5 and TRBJ1-4; D gene ambiguous. V lost 5 bases, J lost 7 bases, and 11 bases lay in between. This CDR3 spans 13 amino acids. Germline V gene lookup returns CDR1 MNHEY and CDR2 SVGAGI. CDR3 bases: TGTGCCAGCAGTCGTGGAGCCCTTGAAAAACTGTTTTTT. Translated, it gives CASSRGALEKLFF.

The gene calls are TRBV30 and TRBJ1-3, with D uncertain. The CDR3 extends over 14 amino acids. The germline CDR1 and CDR2 sequences are GTSNPN and SVGIG (reference sequence). The ends were cut back, 2 bases at V and 1 base at J, with 9 bases in the middle. CDR3 protein: CAWSKVRSGNTIYF. The CDR3 coding sequence is TGTGCCTGGAGTAAGGTCAGGTCTGGAAACACCATATATTTT.

V is TRBV5-4 and J is TRBJ2-1; D may be TRBD2 (6 bases). The CDR3 is 13 amino acids. Trimming removed 3 bases at V and 9 bases at J, with 13 bases between. Germline V gene lookup returns CDR1 SGHNT and CDR2 YYREEE (reference sequence). CDR3 nucleotides: TGTGCCAGCAGCTGGGAGGCCCCCGCTGAGCAGTTCTTC. Protein product: CASSWEAPAEQFF.

The chain couples TRBV28 to TRBJ1-2; 7 bases match TRBD1. The CDR3 loop spans 16 amino acids. V was clipped by 4 bases and J by 8 bases; unmatched bases: 16. The germline gives CDR1 MDHEN, CDR2 SYDVKM. The CDR3 coding sequence is TGTGCCAGCAGTTCGGTGCTGTGGGGCAGGGGGGAAGGCTACACCTTC. Encoded protein: CASSSVLWGRGEGYTF.

This chain joins TRBV7-9 and TRBJ2-2, with 8 positions matching TRBD1. Trimming cost V 3 bases and J 7 bases; bases outside gene matches: 7. Looked up from germline, CDR1 is SEHNR and CDR2 is FQNEAQ (reference sequence). This CDR3 spans 15 amino acids. CDR3 in DNA: TGTGCCAGCAGCTTCACCCAGGGGGCAGGCGGGGAGCTGTTTTTT. It is translated as CASSFTQGAGGELFF.

The chain carries TRBV3-1 (or the pseudogene TRBV3-2) and TRBJ1-1; D may be TRBD1 (5 bases). The CDR3 has 12 amino acids. Trimming removed 1 base from V and 10 bases from J, with 10 bases in between. CDR1 and CDR2 (germline): LGHDT, YNNKEL (reference sequence). The CDR3 region has the DNA TGTGCCAGCAGCCAAGCGACGGGGGGAGCTTTCTTT. Translation gives CASSQATGGAFF.

The chain recombines TRBV29-1 with TRBJ2-1, with no clear D. CDR1 and CDR2 (germline): SQVTM, ANQGSEA. The CDR3 totals 11 residues. The CDR3 bases are TGCACTGCGGCTAGTTGGGATGAGCAGTTCTTC. Protein product: CTAASWDEQFF.